This is a list of T cell receptor beta chains from one sample in a study of T cells in Graves' hyperthyroidism and ophthalmopathy. TCRdb recomputed calls from the multiplex PCR reads with MiXCR, one row per CDR3 protein. The data show roughly 49,000 distinct CDR3 sequences, approximately 58% seen once. The sample comprised peripheral blood or thyroid tissue (not recorded which). Source of these receptors: a man younger than 35 with Graves' hyperthyroidism. Each CDR3 is given with its conserved first and last residue. Each record gives: V gene, D gene, CDR3 protein. The D gene is left open where the match is weak.

>TRBV25-1|TRBD1
CASRQHRGKLFF
>TRBV4-1|TRBD2
CASSQERLLAGARNTGELFF
>TRBV19|TRBD1
CASTRDRGSSPLHF
>TRBV2|TRBD2
CAISESTSGAETQYF
>TRBV2|-
CASSDMGPGDQPQHF
>TRBV24-1|TRBD1
CATSAPVEDRQWVNTEAFF
>TRBV5-1|-
CASSLGLVTNTGELFF
>TRBV5-1|TRBD2
CASSGIGTSGGREQYF
>TRBV20-1|TRBD2
CSAIRPGTSGSSEQYF
>TRBV20-1|-
CSARDRTKLPNYGYTF
>TRBV10-3|-
CASRGETQYF
>TRBV30|-
CAWSEARNTIYF
>TRBV7-3|-
CASNQALRKLTEAFF
>TRBV7-2|TRBD1
CASSLGGTETLHF
>TRBV24-1|-
CATSDRDQPQHF
>TRBV7-8|TRBD1
CASSLPGQGANSPLHF
>TRBV5-1|-
CASSWQKHTEAFF
>TRBV5-1|-
CASSSIQGDGYTF
>TRBV20-1|-
CSARRAADGGTEAFF
>TRBV20-1|TRBD2
CSAPGTSGISYEQYF
>TRBV6-1|TRBD2
CASSATSGSVWEAQYF
>TRBV24-1|-
CATSDRSNEKLFF
>TRBV11-2|-
CASSFFGEQGTQYF
>TRBV9|-
CASSVTFGGTGELFF
>TRBV10-3|TRBD1
CAISESLGQGEETQYF
>TRBV12-3/TRBV12-4|TRBD1
CASSRTGTSMWYTF
>TRBV6-1|-
CASRQESSYEQYF
>TRBV5-1|TRBD2
CASFRGLAGGGETQYF
>TRBV10-3|-
CAIRTSGANVLTF